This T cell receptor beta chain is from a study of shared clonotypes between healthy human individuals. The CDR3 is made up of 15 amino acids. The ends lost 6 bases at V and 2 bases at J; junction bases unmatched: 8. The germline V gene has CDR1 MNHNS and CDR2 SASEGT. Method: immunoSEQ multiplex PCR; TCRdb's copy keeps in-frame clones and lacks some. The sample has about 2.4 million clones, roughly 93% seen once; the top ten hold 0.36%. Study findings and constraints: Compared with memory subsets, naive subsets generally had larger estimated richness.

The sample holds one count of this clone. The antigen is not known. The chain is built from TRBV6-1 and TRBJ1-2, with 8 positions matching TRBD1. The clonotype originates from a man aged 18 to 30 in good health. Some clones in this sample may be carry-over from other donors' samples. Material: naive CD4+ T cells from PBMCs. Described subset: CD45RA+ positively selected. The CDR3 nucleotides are TGTGCCAGCAGCGCCCCGGACAGGGTGAACTATGGCTACACCTTC. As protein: CASSAPDRVNYGYTF.